These 9 T cell receptor beta chains share one sample of origin, sequenced in a study of T cells in Graves' hyperthyroidism and ophthalmopathy. RNA transcripts gave rise to amplified TCR beta CDR3 regions. HTBI primers drove first-round RT-PCR of the TCR CDR3. TCRdb fed the multiplex PCR reads into MiXCR, producing one record per CDR3 protein. The sample holds a few hundred thousand distinct CDR3 sequences, 20% to 25% seen once. Sequenced input: blood. The receptors shown here come from a woman in her 70s with Graves' ophthalmopathy.

This clonotype was picked up a small number of times. V usage is TRBV10-3 and J usage is TRBJ2-1; TRBD1 matches 7 bases. Germline loops: CDR1 ENHRY, CDR2 SYGVKD. The CDR3 contains 13 residues. Trimming at V came to 11 bases and at J to 2 bases, leaving 6 bases not matched to a gene. The CDR3 region has the DNA TGTGCCGTCACACAGGGGCCCTACAATGAGCAGTTCTTC. Translating it yields CAVTQGPYNEQFF.

This chain uses TRBV6-5 with TRBJ1-1; D gene ambiguous. The CDR3 runs 13 residues. Germline CDR1 reads MNHEY; CDR2 reads SVGAGI. Trimming removed 2 bases at V and 11 bases at J, with 15 bases between. The CDR3 here is CASSYVVQSDAFF. The DNA for the CDR3 is TGTGCCAGCAGTTACGTAGTACAGAGCGATGCTTTCTTT.

V and J are TRBV10-3 and TRBJ2-3, with 10 nucleotides matching TRBD2. Losses at the gene ends were 6 bases for V and 1 base for J; bases not matched to a gene: 7. Germline V gene sequence: CDR1 ENHRY, CDR2 SYGVKD. The CDR3 contains 16 residues. CDR3 loop: CAISDLGTSGTDTQYF. DNA of the CDR3: TGTGCCATCAGCGATTTGGGGACTAGCGGCACAGATACGCAGTATTTT.

The chain links TRBV20-1 to TRBJ2-5, with D uncertain. The length of the CDR3 is 13 residues. V shed 5 bases and J shed 1 base, with 11 bases lying between them. The germline CDR1 and CDR2 sequences are DFQATT and SNEGSKA (reference sequence). This CDR3 reads CSARYRPQETQYF. The CDR3 coding sequence is TGCAGTGCTCGCTACAGACCCCAAGAGACCCAGTACTTC.

This clonotype was seen only a few times. The chain combines TRBV6-5 with TRBJ2-2; D assignment may be TRBD1 or TRBD2 (5 bases each). The CDR3 is 14 amino acids. Germline CDR1 is MNHEY and CDR2 is SVGAGI. With 0 bases removed from V and 4 bases from J, the gap between germline ends came to 6 bases. CDR3 in DNA: TGTGCCAGCAGTTACTCGGGACCCACCGGGGAGCTGTTTTTT. Translating it yields CASSYSGPTGELFF.

The chain combines TRBV5-5 with TRBJ2-7, with 8 bases aligning to TRBD1. The CDR3 is 15 amino acids. Per the germline V gene, CDR1 is SGHKS and CDR2 is YYEKEE (reference sequence). V lost 4 bases, J lost 3 bases, and 9 bases stayed unmatched. This CDR3 is CASSRTGQELYEQYF. For the CDR3, the DNA is TGTGCCAGCAGCCGTACGGGACAGGAACTCTACGAGCAGTACTTC.

This clonotype was picked up a small number of times. The chain joins TRBV11-3 to TRBJ1-1; D not certain. The CDR3 is 14 residues long. The V gene's germline CDR1 is SGHNT and CDR2 YENEEA. V lost 5 bases and J 0 bases, leaving 10 bases between the germline ends. CDR3 residues: CASSPGWVNTEAFF. The CDR3 DNA reads TGTGCCAGCAGCCCCGGATGGGTGAACACTGAAGCTTTCTTT.

V gene TRBV10-2 combines with J gene TRBJ1-6; the D gene is possibly TRBD1 (6 bases). The CDR3 loop spans 15 amino acids. V dropped 0 bases and J dropped 7 bases, with 10 bases sitting between them. CDR1 and CDR2 from the germline V gene are WSHSY and SAAADI. CDR3 loop: CASSESRQGNSPLHF. CDR3 nucleotide sequence: TGCGCCAGCAGTGAGTCGAGGCAGGGGAATTCACCCCTCCACTTT.

In this sample, this clonotype turned up many times. CDR3: CSASKTSGREDEQFF. In nucleotides, the CDR3 is TGCAGTGCTAGTAAGACTAGCGGGAGAGAGGATGAGCAGTTCTTC. The chain has TRBV20-1 and TRBJ2-1, with 12 positions matching TRBD2. J lost 8 bases, V lost 3 bases, and 8 bases had no gene match. Germline V CDR1 and CDR2: DFQATT, SNEGSKA (reference sequence). The CDR3 runs 15 residues.